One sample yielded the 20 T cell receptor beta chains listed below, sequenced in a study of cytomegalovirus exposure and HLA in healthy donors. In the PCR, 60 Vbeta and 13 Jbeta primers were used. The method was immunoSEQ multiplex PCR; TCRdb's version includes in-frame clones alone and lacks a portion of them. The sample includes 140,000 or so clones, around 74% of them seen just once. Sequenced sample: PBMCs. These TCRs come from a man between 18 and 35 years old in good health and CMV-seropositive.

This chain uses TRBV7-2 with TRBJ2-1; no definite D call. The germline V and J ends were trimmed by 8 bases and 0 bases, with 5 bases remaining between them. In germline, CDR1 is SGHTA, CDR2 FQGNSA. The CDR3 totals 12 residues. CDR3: CASGPSYNEQFF. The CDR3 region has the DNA TGTGCCAGCGGGCCCTCCTACAATGAGCAGTTCTTC. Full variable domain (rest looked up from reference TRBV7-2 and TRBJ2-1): GAGVSQSPSNKVTEKGKDVELRCDPISGHTALYWYRQSLGQGLEFLIYFQGNSAPDKSGLPSDRFSAERTGGSVSTLTIQRTQQEDSAVYLCASGPSYNEQFFGPGTRLTVL.

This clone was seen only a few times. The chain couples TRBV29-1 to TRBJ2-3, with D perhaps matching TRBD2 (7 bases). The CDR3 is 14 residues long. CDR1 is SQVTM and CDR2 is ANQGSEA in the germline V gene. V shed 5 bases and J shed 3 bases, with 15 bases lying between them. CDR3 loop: CSVLKAGATDTQYF. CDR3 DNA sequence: TGCAGCGTTCTCAAGGCGGGGGCGACAGATACGCAGTATTTT.

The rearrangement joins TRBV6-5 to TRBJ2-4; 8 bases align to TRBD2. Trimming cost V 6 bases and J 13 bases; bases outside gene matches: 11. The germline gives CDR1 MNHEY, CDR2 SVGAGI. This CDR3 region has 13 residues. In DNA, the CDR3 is TGTGCCAGCAGGCCCCCCGGGGGGGGGCCCCAGTACTTC. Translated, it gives CASRPPGGGPQYF.

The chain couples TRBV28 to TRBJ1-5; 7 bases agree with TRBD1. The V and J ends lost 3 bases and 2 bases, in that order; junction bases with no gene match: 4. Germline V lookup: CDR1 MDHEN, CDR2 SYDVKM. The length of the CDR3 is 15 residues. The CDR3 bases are TGTGCCAGCAGTTTCAGGGGGGTTGGCAATCAGCCCCAGCATTTT. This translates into CASSFRGVGNQPQHF. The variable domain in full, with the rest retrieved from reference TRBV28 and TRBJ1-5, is DVKVTQSSRYLVKRTGEKVFLECVQDMDHENMFWYRQDPGLGLRLIYFSYDVKMKEKGDIPEGYSVSREKKERFSLILESASTNQTSMYLCASSFRGVGNQPQHFGDGTRLSIL.

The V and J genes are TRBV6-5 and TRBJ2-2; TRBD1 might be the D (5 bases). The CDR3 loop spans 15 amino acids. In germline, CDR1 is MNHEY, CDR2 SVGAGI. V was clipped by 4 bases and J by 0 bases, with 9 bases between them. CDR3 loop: CASSLVTANTGELFF. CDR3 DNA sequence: TGTGCCAGCAGTTTGGTGACAGCGAACACCGGGGAGCTGTTTTTT.

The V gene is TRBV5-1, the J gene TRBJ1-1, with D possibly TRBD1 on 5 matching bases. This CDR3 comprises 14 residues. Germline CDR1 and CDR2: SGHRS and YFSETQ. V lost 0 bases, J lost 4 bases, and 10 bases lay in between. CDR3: CASSLGQGSTEAFF. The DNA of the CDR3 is TGCGCCAGCAGCTTGGGGCAGGGAAGCACTGAAGCTTTCTTT.

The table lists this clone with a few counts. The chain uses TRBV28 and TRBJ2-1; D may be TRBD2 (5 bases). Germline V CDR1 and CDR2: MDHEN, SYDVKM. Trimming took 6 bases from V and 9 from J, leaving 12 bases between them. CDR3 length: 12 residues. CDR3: CASSYPRGEQFF. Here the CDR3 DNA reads TGTGCCAGCAGCTACCCCCGGGGTGAGCAGTTCTTC.

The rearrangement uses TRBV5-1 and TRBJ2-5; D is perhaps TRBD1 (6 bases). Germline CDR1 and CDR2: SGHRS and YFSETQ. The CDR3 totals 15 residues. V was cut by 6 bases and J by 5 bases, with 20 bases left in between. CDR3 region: CASTVGARVLETQYF. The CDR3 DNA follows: TGCGCCAGCACCGTGGGGGCCAGGGTTCTTGAGACCCAGTACTTC.

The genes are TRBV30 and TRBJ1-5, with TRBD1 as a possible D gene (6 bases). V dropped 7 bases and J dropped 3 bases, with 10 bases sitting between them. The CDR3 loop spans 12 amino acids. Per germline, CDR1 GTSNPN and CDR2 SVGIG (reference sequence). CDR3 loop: CASAGANQPQHF. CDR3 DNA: TGTGCCTCCGCAGGGGCCAATCAGCCCCAGCATTTT.

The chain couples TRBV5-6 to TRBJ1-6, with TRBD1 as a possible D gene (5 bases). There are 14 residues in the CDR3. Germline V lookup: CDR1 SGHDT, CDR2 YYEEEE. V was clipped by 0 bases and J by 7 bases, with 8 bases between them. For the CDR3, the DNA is TGTGCCAGCAGCTTGGGAAGGGGAAATTCACCCCTCCACTTT. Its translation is CASSLGRGNSPLHF.

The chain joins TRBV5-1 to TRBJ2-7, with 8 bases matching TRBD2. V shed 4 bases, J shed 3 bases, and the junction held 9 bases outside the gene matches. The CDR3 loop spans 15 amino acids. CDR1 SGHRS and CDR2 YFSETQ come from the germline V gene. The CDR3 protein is CASSTGRGGSYEQYF. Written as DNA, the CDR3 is TGCGCCAGCAGCACCGGACGGGGGGGCAGCTACGAGCAGTACTTC.

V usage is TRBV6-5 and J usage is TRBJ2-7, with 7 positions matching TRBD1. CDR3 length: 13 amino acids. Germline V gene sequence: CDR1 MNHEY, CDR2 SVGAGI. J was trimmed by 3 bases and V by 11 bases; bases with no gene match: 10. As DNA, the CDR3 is TGTGCCGCACAAAGGGGGCTTCTCTACGAGCAGTACTTC. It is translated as CAAQRGLLYEQYF.

CDR3 DNA sequence: TGTGCCAGCTCACCAAGAAGCGGGACAGGTCACCCCCTCCACTTT. Its protein is CASSPRSGTGHPLHF. The V call is TRBV18, the J call TRBJ1-6; TRBD1 aligns across 8 bases. In germline, CDR1 is KGHSH, CDR2 LQKENI. The CDR3 totals 15 residues. The ends lost 2 bases at V and 13 bases at J; junction bases unmatched: 10.

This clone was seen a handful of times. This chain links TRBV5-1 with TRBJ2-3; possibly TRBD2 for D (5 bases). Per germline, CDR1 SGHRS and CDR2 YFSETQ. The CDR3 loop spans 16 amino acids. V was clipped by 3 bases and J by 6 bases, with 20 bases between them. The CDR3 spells CASSYSRPRTGDTQYF. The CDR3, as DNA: TGCGCCAGCAGCTATTCTAGACCCCGGACGGGGGATACGCAGTATTTT. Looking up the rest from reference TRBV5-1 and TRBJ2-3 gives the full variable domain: KAGVTQTPRYLIKTRGQQVTLSCSPISGHRSVSWYQQTPGQGLQFLFEYFSETQRNKGNFPGRFSGRQFSNSRSEMNVSTLELGDSALYLCASSYSRPRTGDTQYFGPGTRLTVL.

The CDR3 DNA reads TGTGCCAGCAGCCTAAGACAGTACCTAGGAGAGCAGTACTTC. It is translated as CASSLRQYLGEQYF. V is TRBV11-2 and J is TRBJ2-7, with D perhaps matching TRBD1 (5 bases). V was shortened by 5 bases and J by 7 bases, with 18 bases between the two germline ends. CDR3 length equals 14 residues. Germline CDR1 is SGHAT and CDR2 is FQNNGV. Using reference TRBV11-2 and TRBJ2-7 for the parts outside the CDR3, the full variable domain is EAGVAQSPRYKIIEKRQSVAFWCNPISGHATLYWYQQILGQGPKLLIQFQNNGVVDDSQLPKDRFSAERLKGVDSTLKIQPAKLEDSAVYLCASSLRQYLGEQYFGPGTRLTVT.

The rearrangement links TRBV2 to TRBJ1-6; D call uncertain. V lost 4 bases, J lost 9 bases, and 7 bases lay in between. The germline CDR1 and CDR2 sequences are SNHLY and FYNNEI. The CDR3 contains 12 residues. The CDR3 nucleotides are TGTGCCAGCAGTGGAACTCTTTCACCCCTCCACTTT. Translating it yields CASSGTLSPLHF.

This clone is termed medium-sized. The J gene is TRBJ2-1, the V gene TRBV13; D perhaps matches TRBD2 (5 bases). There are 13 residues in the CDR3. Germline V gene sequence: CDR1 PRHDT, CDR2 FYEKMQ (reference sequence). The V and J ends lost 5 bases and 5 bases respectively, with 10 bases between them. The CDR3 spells CASSGSPDNEQFF. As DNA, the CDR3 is TGTGCCAGCAGCGGGAGTCCCGACAATGAGCAGTTCTTC. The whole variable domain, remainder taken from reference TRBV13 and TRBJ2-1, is AAGVIQSPRHLIKEKRETATLKCYPIPRHDTVYWYQQGPGQDPQFLISFYEKMQSDKGSIPDRFSAQQFSDYHSELNMSSLELGDSALYFCASSGSPDNEQFFGPGTRLTVL.

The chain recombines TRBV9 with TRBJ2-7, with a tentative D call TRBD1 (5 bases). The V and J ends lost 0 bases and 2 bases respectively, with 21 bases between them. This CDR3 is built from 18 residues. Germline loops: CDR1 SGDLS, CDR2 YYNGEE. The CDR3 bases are TGTGCCAGCAGCGTAGAAGGAGTTCGAGGACACACTACCTACGAGCAGTACTTC. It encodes CASSVEGVRGHTTYEQYF.

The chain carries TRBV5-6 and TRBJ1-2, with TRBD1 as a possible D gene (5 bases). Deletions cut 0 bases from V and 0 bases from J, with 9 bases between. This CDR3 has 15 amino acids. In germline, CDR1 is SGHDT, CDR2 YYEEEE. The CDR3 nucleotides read TGTGCCAGCAGCTTGGTAACAGGCCCTAACTATGGCTACACCTTC. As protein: CASSLVTGPNYGYTF.

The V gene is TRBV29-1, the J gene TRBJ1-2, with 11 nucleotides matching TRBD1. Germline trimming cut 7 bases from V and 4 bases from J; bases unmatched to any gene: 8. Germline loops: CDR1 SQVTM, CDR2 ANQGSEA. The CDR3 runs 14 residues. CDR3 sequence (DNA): TGCAGCGCCGGACCGGGACAGGGGGTCTATGGCTACACCTTC. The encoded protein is CSAGPGQGVYGYTF.